The TCR beta chain described here comes from a study of T cells in Graves' hyperthyroidism and ophthalmopathy. Notes on the study in general: In the blood, most expanded thyroid clonotypes above 0.001 appeared as well.

This clonotype has ten or more counts. The target antigen is unknown. Patients counted as stable if ophthalmopathy did not develop within 18 months. Uncontrolled infection, other autoimmune disease, pregnancy or lactation barred patients from enrollment. Fresh peripheral blood, 10 ml, was the source of the PBMCs. The TCR beta CDR3 regions underwent amplification using RNA transcripts as the source. The study used the HTBI primer set for a first-round RT-PCR of the TCR CDR3. Using its own MiXCR run on the multiplex PCR reads, TCRdb lists one record per CDR3 protein. The table has 300,000 to 400,000 distinct CDR3 sequences, about 20% seen once. What was sequenced was blood. The clonotype originates from a woman aged 45-65 years with Graves' hyperthyroidism.

The CDR3 DNA reads TGTGCCAGCTCACCCTCAGGGGGCGTGGGCAATCAGCCCCAGCATTTT. Translated: CASSPSGGVGNQPQHF. V gene TRBV18 combines with J gene TRBJ1-5, with 8 nucleotides matching TRBD1. The CDR3 is 16 amino acids. Germline CDR1 KGHSH, CDR2 LQKENI. Trimming took 3 bases from V and 2 from J; bases not matched to a gene: 6.